This TCR beta chain was identified in a study of response to subunit inactivated influenza vaccine. Overall study results and limits: Authors suggested that a seasonal influenza vaccination recruits few new T cells each time.

A note on this clonotype: What it binds is not known.

Using its own MiXCR run on the RT-PCR reads, TCRdb lists one record per CDR3 protein. The table records about 500,000 distinct CDR3 sequences, more than 15% of them present only once. Trimming at V came to 6 bases and at J to 11 bases, leaving 13 bases not matched to a gene. The CDR3 has 15 amino acids. This specimen consisted of CD4+ T cells sorted from PBMCs, obtained around 25 months after vaccination. V usage is TRBV12-3 or TRBV12-4 and J usage is TRBJ2-5, with TRBD2 matching 12 bases. The TCR comes from a man aged 50-75 years who received an inactivated influenza vaccine. The CDR3 nucleotides are TGTGCCAGCAGCCAGACGGAACTAGCGGGAGGAAAACAGTACTTC. It specifies CASSQTELAGGKQYF.